This TCR beta chain is drawn from a study of tumor-infiltrating lymphocytes in primary liver carcinoma. The investigators made TCR beta cDNA from about 0.45 ug total RNA, using a constant-region primer. ARM-PCR, slightly modified, supplied the TCR beta libraries through three nested multiplex PCR rounds. Investigators reported that the first two PCR rounds, at 10 cycles each, used TRBV1-TRBV30 forward primers with a C-beta reverse primer. MiXCR, applied by TCRdb to the multiplex PCR reads, yields one record per CDR3 protein. The table includes more than 100,000 distinct CDR3 sequences, around two thirds detected once. A remark on this clonotype: Its target is not known.

Findings and caveats of the study: The study found only about 7.5-25% of top clones in all five tumor regions. Compared with tumor region pairs, tumor-adjacent and tumor-blood pairs overlapped less. Tumors had a top-250-clone fraction that was significantly higher than blood (p = 0.039).

It was from approximately 20-30 mg of unsorted bulk tissue that RNA and DNA were co-extracted. Every single tumor sample held over 75% viable tumor cells. Between the trimmed V and J ends, which lost 7 bases and 2 bases, there was a span of 12 bases. The CDR3 has 13 amino acids. Germline V CDR1 and CDR2: SGHAT, FQNNGV. V and J are TRBV11-2 and TRBJ2-7; D gene uncertain. Sequences were obtained from liver tumor tissue from sampling region 1. Subset defined: tumor region T1, superior pole. This sequence was found in an older woman with primary liver carcinoma and hepatitis B virus infection. The CDR3: CASTSSMAYEQYF. The DNA for the CDR3 is TGTGCCAGCACCAGTAGCATGGCCTACGAGCAGTACTTC.